These 27 T cell receptor beta chains originate from one sample sequenced in a study of T cell repertoires in cytomegalovirus infection. No antigen is known for these receptors. MiXCR, applied by TCRdb to the reads, yields one record per CDR3 protein. The sample shows about 110,000 distinct CDR3 sequences, about a tenth of them seen only once. Material for sequencing was PBMCs, sequenced either directly or after in vitro stimulation (not recorded which). The receptors stem from a human donor in good health (CMV status not recorded). Some clones in this sample may be carry-over from other donors' samples.

V usage is TRBV11-1 and J usage is TRBJ2-2, with 14 nucleotides matching TRBD2. The V gene's germline CDR1 is SGHAT and CDR2 FQDESV (reference sequence). CDR3 size: 16 residues. Germline trimming cut 2 bases from V and 8 bases from J; bases unmatched to any gene: 4. CDR3 amino acids: CASSLRLAGGPGELFF. The CDR3 nucleotides read TGTGCCAGCAGCTTAAGACTAGCGGGAGGGCCTGGGGAGCTGTTTTTT. The full variable domain, in which reference TRBV11-1 and TRBJ2-2 provide the parts outside the CDR3, is EAEVAQSPRYKITEKSQAVAFWCDPISGHATLYWYRQILGQGPELLVQFQDESVVDDSQLPKDRFSAERLKGVDSTLKIQPAELGDSAMYLCASSLRLAGGPGELFFGEGSRLTVL.

Ten or more counts support this clonotype. The rearrangement uses TRBV6-1 and TRBJ2-5; no reliable D call. The CDR3 runs to 16 residues. Trimming cost V 4 bases and J 5 bases, with 20 bases left between them. Per the germline V gene, CDR1 is MNHNS and CDR2 is SASEGT. The CDR3 loop reads CASSASSGTMGETQYF. The CDR3 nucleotides are TGTGCCAGCAGTGCCTCTTCAGGCACCATGGGGGAGACCCAGTACTTC.

This clonotype has at least ten counts. V and J are TRBV5-4 and TRBJ2-5; D is tentatively TRBD1 or TRBD2 (5 bases each). V lost 5 bases to trimming and J lost 2 bases, with 19 bases between them. The CDR3 spans 16 residues. The V gene's germline CDR1 is SGHNT and CDR2 YYREEE (reference sequence). DNA for the CDR3: TGTGCCAGCAGGCTGGGTGGGACGCCAAATCAAGAGACCCAGTACTTC. Protein: CASRLGGTPNQETQYF.

This clonotype was counted many times. The CDR3 spells CATGRQSNSAAKNIQYF. The CDR3 region has the DNA TGTGCCACCGGTAGACAAAGTAATAGTGCGGCCAAAAACATTCAGTACTTC. The rearrangement joins TRBV28 to TRBJ2-4; D remains ambiguous. The V end was cut by 10 bases, the J end by 1 base, with 23 bases between. The germline V gene encodes CDR1 MDHEN and CDR2 SYDVKM. The CDR3 is made up of 17 amino acids.

This clonotype was picked up many times. This chain links TRBV7-2 with TRBJ2-1, with 10 nucleotides matching TRBD2. The CDR3 consists of 16 residues. Unmatched junction bases numbered 8, after V lost 5 bases and J lost 4 bases. The germline V gene encodes CDR1 SGHTA and CDR2 FQGNSA. DNA of the CDR3: TGTGCCAGCAGCAACTTGGGACTAGCGTTTTACAATGAGCAGTTCTTC. Protein: CASSNLGLAFYNEQFF.

This clonotype has just a few counts. The CDR3 here is CATQGRNENGELFF. CDR3 DNA sequence: TGTGCCACACAAGGGCGGAATGAGAACGGGGAGCTGTTTTTT. The chain links TRBV12-3 or TRBV12-4 to TRBJ2-2; D call uncertain. Trimming stripped 10 bases from V and 7 bases from J, with 19 bases between. The CDR3 consists of 14 residues.

The sample holds many counts of this clonotype. This chain joins TRBV27 and TRBJ2-1, with 8 nucleotides matching TRBD2. From germline, CDR1 is MNHEY and CDR2 SMNVEV (reference sequence). The CDR3 contains 12 residues. The trim removed 7 bases at V and 5 bases at J, leaving 1 base unmatched. The CDR3 coding sequence is TGTGCCAGCACGCGGGGGGACAATGAGCAGTTCTTC. Protein product: CASTRGDNEQFF.

This chain connects TRBV6-5 to TRBJ2-5, with TRBD1 matching over 7 bases. CDR3 size: 14 residues. The V and J ends lost 10 bases and 4 bases, in that order; junction bases with no gene match: 12. Germline V gene sequence: CDR1 MNHEY, CDR2 SVGAGI. The chain's CDR3 is CATRRDSSRETQYF. As DNA, the CDR3 is TGTGCCACTCGCCGGGACAGCTCCCGAGAGACCCAGTACTTC.

The sample holds many counts of this clonotype. The genes are TRBV19 and TRBJ2-6, with a possible D match to TRBD1 (5 bases). This CDR3 has 17 residues. V lost 4 bases to trimming and J lost 0 bases, with 13 bases between them. From germline, CDR1 is LNHDA and CDR2 SQIVND (reference sequence). The DNA of the CDR3 is TGTGCCAGTAGTAACCAGGGCTCCTTCTCTGGGGCCAACGTCCTGACTTTC. Translated, it gives CASSNQGSFSGANVLTF.

V usage is TRBV12-3 or TRBV12-4 and J usage is TRBJ1-1; no clear D gene. CDR3 length: 14 residues. Between the trimmed V and J ends, which lost 1 base and 1 base, there was a span of 7 bases. The CDR3 sequence is CASSLDPGNTEAFF. Here the CDR3 DNA reads TGTGCCAGCAGTTTAGATCCGGGGAACACTGAAGCTTTCTTT.

In its sample, this clonotype was seen many times. This chain uses TRBV7-2 with TRBJ2-3; 10 nucleotides agree with TRBD1. Germline CDR1 is SGHTA and CDR2 is FQGNSA. CDR3 length equals 12 residues. After removal of 8 bases from V and 12 bases from J, the junction contained 8 bases not matched to a gene. The CDR3 protein is CASGDRGHYQYF. The CDR3 nucleotides read TGTGCCAGCGGGGACAGGGGTCATTATCAGTATTTT.

This chain links TRBV6-5 with TRBJ1-1, with D possibly being TRBD1 (5 bases). Deletions cut 0 bases from V and 4 bases from J, with 12 bases between. This CDR3 is 15 amino acids long. Germline V CDR1 and CDR2: MNHEY, SVGAGI. CDR3 nucleotides: TGTGCCAGCAGTTACTCGGACTCGGGGGGCACTGAAGCTTTCTTT. The encoded protein is CASSYSDSGGTEAFF.

The V and J genes are TRBV28 and TRBJ1-5; D is undetermined. The V end lost 8 bases, the J end lost 3 bases, and 8 bases lay between the germline ends. This CDR3 has 12 amino acids. Germline V gene lookup returns CDR1 MDHEN and CDR2 SYDVKM. In nucleotides, the CDR3 is TGTGCCAGCCAGGCGACCAATCAGCCCCAGCATTTT. Translating it yields CASQATNQPQHF. Together with reference TRBV28 and TRBJ1-5, the CDR3 gives the full variable domain: DVKVTQSSRYLVKRTGEKVFLECVQDMDHENMFWYRQDPGLGLRLIYFSYDVKMKEKGDIPEGYSVSREKKERFSLILESASTNQTSMYLCASQATNQPQHFGDGTRLSIL.

This clonotype was observed many times. V usage is TRBV12-3 or TRBV12-4 and J usage is TRBJ1-4; no clear D. CDR3 length: 14 residues. Trimming removed 6 bases from V and 7 bases from J, with 15 bases in between. The CDR3, as DNA: TGTGCCAGCAGCGGCACGAACAAGGGTGAAAAACTGTTTTTT. Translating it yields CASSGTNKGEKLFF.

V and J are TRBV5-1 and TRBJ1-1; D gene ambiguous. Trimming took off 6 bases at V and 7 bases at J, with 10 bases between the two ends. The CDR3 has 11 amino acids. The germline CDR1 and CDR2 sequences are SGHRS and YFSETQ. CDR3 sequence: CASMAEGEAFF. CDR3 DNA: TGCGCCAGCATGGCCGAAGGTGAAGCTTTCTTT.

The chain recombines TRBV6-5 with TRBJ1-2; unclear D gene. Germline CDR1 and CDR2: MNHEY and SVGAGI. This CDR3 contains 14 residues. The V gene lost 8 bases and the J gene lost 10 bases, with 23 bases spanning the gap. The CDR3 here is CASHHSRELGDYTF. The DNA for the CDR3 is TGTGCCAGCCACCATAGCCGCGAATTGGGTGACTACACCTTC.

The gene calls are TRBV12-3 or TRBV12-4 and TRBJ1-2, with 8 bases fitting TRBD1. CDR3 length: 14 residues. Trimming cost V 6 bases and J 8 bases; bases outside gene matches: 11. CDR3 protein: CASSHGQGMWGYTF. The CDR3 nucleotides are TGTGCCAGCAGCCACGGACAGGGCATGTGGGGCTACACCTTC.

The chain joins TRBV9 to TRBJ2-1; TRBD2 agrees at 9 bases. J lost 7 bases, V lost 0 bases, and 5 bases had no gene match. The germline V gene has CDR1 SGDLS and CDR2 YYNGEE. This CDR3 comprises 15 residues. CDR3 DNA sequence: TGTGCCAGCAGCGTAGCTAGCGGGACCGGGAATGAGCAGTTCTTC. It specifies CASSVASGTGNEQFF.

About this clonotype itself: A far larger clone is just one base off, so this is likely a read error. This chain connects TRBV12-3 or TRBV12-4 to TRBJ1-6; D unresolved. CDR3 size: 13 residues. CDR3 bases: TGTGGCAGCAGTTTAACGGGGAACTCACCCCTCCACTTT. Protein product: CGSSLTGNSPLHF.

This clonotype was recorded a few times. The chain carries TRBV14 and TRBJ2-2, with D unresolved. Per the germline V gene, CDR1 is SGHDN and CDR2 is FVKESK. V gave up 4 bases and J gave up 2 bases, with 11 bases separating them. The CDR3 length is 15 residues. The CDR3: CASSPWGYNTGELFF. CDR3 bases: TGTGCCAGCAGCCCGTGGGGTTACAACACCGGGGAGCTGTTTTTT. The variable domain in full, completed from reference TRBV14 and TRBJ2-2, reads EAGVTQFPSHSVIEKGQTVTLRCDPISGHDNLYWYRRVMGKEIKFLLHFVKESKQDESGMPNNRFLAERTGGTYSTLKVQPAELEDSGVYFCASSPWGYNTGELFFGEGSRLTVL.

The table lists this clonotype with a few counts. This chain joins TRBV7-2 and TRBJ2-3; D remains unclear. Germline V gene data show CDR1 as SGHTA and CDR2 as FQGNSA. The V and J ends lost 2 bases and 0 bases respectively, with 6 bases between them. The CDR3 extends over 14 amino acids. The CDR3 region is CASSLRHSTDTQYF. Written as DNA, the CDR3 is TGTGCCAGCAGCTTACGGCACAGCACAGATACGCAGTATTTT. The entire variable domain, with the rest obtained from reference TRBV7-2 and TRBJ2-3, is as follows: GAGVSQSPSNKVTEKGKDVELRCDPISGHTALYWYRQSLGQGLEFLIYFQGNSAPDKSGLPSDRFSAERTGGSVSTLTIQRTQQEDSAVYLCASSLRHSTDTQYFGPGTRLTVL.

This sequence joins TRBV9 and TRBJ1-2; 8 nucleotides match TRBD1. The CDR3 runs 15 residues. The germline V gene has CDR1 SGDLS and CDR2 YYNGEE. The V segment lost 3 bases and the J segment 4 bases; nucleotides outside the gene matches: 8. The CDR3: CASSAKDRVIYGYTF. The CDR3 coding sequence is TGTGCCAGCAGCGCCAAGGACAGGGTCATCTATGGCTACACCTTC.

This clonotype has a count of ten or more. The chain couples TRBV6-1 to TRBJ2-7; no firm D call. Germline V gene data show CDR1 as MNHNS and CDR2 as SASEGT. The CDR3 is made up of 13 amino acids. V lost 4 bases and J lost 0, with 7 bases in between. Here the CDR3 DNA reads TGTGCCAGCAGTGTTGGCGGCTCCTACGAGCAGTACGTC. This codes for CASSVGGSYEQYV.

This clonotype was picked up many times. The rearrangement links TRBV7-9 to TRBJ2-5; a possible D gene is TRBD2 (5 bases). The CDR3 has 13 residues. With 2 bases removed from V and 5 bases from J, the gap between germline ends came to 9 bases. The germline gives CDR1 SEHNR, CDR2 FQNEAQ (reference sequence). The CDR3 reads CASSLSGDETQYF. CDR3 nucleotides: TGTGCCAGCAGCTTATCCGGGGATGAGACCCAGTACTTC. The variable domain in full, completed from reference TRBV7-9 and TRBJ2-5, reads DTGVSQNPRHKITKRGQNVTFRCDPISEHNRLYWYRQTLGQGPEFLTYFQNEAQLEKSRLLSDRFSAERPKGSFSTLEIQRTEQGDSAMYLCASSLSGDETQYFGPGTRLLVL.

This clonotype was seen ten or more times. The rearrangement joins TRBV7-8 to TRBJ2-7; D uncertain. With 0 bases removed from V and 5 bases from J, the gap between germline ends came to 8 bases. Per germline, CDR1 SGHVS and CDR2 FQNEAQ. The CDR3 has 13 amino acids. The CDR3 bases are TGTGCCAGCAGCTTAGCTATGGGCAACGAGCAGTACGTC. This translates into CASSLAMGNEQYV.

This clonotype has a count of ten or more. This chain joins TRBV15 and TRBJ2-1; 12 nucleotides match TRBD2. The CDR3 has 18 amino acids. The V segment lost 0 bases and the J segment 3 bases; nucleotides outside the gene matches: 6. Germline CDR1 LNHNV, CDR2 YYDKDF (reference sequence). The CDR3 here is CATSRDVASGRVYNEQFF. The CDR3 coding sequence is TGTGCCACCAGCAGAGATGTGGCTAGCGGGAGGGTCTACAATGAGCAGTTCTTC. The whole variable domain, filled in from reference TRBV15 and TRBJ2-1, reads DAMVIQNPRYQVTQFGKPVTLSCSQTLNHNVMYWYQQKSSQAPKLLFHYYDKDFNNEADTPDNFQSRRPNTSFCFLDIRSPGLGDTAMYLCATSRDVASGRVYNEQFFGPGTRLTVL.

This clonotype appeared a few times. This chain joins TRBV7-8 and TRBJ2-5, with D hard to call. Trimming took 4 bases from V and 8 from J, leaving 23 bases between them. Germline lookup yields CDR1 SGHVS and CDR2 FQNEAQ. The CDR3 loop spans 16 amino acids. The CDR3 sequence is CASSSLPKGRVLTQYF. CDR3 coding DNA: TGTGCCAGCAGCTCCCTTCCGAAAGGACGTGTATTAACCCAGTACTTC.